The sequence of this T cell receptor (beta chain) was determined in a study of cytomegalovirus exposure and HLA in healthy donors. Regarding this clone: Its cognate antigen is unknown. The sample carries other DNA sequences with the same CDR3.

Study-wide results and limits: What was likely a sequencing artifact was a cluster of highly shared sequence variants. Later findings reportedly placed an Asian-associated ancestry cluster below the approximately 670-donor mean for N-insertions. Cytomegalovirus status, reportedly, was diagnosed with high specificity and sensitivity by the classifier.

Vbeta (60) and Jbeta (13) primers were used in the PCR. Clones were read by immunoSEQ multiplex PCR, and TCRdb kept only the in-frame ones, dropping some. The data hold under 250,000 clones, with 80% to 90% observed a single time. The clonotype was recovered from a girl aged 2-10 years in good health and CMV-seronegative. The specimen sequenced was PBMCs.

In nucleotides, the CDR3 is TGCGCCAGCAGCCGACTAGCGGGAGGCACAGATACGCAGTATTTT. Translated: CASSRLAGGTDTQYF. This chain connects TRBV4-1 to TRBJ2-3; TRBD2 matches 12 bases. The length of the CDR3 is 15 residues. Germline CDR1 MGHRA, CDR2 YSYEKL. The trim removed 4 bases at V and 1 base at J, leaving 0 bases unmatched.